This TCR beta chain originates from a study of Graves' ophthalmopathy and Graves' hyperthyroidism. The CDR3 has 15 amino acids. The V end lost 2 bases, the J end lost 3 bases, and 14 bases lay between the germline ends. Germline lookup yields CDR1 ENHRY and CDR2 SYGVKD. Amplifying from RNA transcripts, the study obtained TCR beta CDR3 regions. HTBI primers were used in a first-round RT-PCR, which preceded a second-round multiplex PCR. TCRdb itself ran the multiplex PCR reads through MiXCR, one entry per CDR3 protein. The sample has around 520,000 distinct CDR3 sequences; 35% to 40% are singletons. Sequenced material: peripheral blood or thyroid tissue (not recorded which). J is TRBJ2-7 and V is TRBV10-3; possibly TRBD1 for D (6 bases). This TCR came from an adult man with Graves' hyperthyroidism. In DNA, the CDR3 is TGTGCCATCAGTGAGGCAACAGGGCTAAACTACGAGCAGTACTTC. Amino acids: CAISEATGLNYEQYF.